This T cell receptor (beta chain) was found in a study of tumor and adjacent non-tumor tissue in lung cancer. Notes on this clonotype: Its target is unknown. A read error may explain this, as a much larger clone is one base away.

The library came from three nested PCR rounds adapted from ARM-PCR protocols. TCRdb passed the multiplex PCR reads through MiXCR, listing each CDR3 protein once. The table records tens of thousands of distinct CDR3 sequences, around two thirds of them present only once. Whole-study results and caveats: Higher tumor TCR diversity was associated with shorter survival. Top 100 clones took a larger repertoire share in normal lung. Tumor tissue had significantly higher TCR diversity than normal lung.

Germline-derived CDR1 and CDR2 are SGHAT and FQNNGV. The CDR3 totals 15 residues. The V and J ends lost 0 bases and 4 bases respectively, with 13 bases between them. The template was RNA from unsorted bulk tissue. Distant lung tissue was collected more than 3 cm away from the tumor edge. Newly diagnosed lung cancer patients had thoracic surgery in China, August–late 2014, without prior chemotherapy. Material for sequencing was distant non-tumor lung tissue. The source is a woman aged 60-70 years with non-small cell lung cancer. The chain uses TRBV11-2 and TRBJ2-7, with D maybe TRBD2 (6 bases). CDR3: CASSLEREGGYEQYF. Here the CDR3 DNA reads TGTGCCAGCAGCTTAGAGAGGGAAGGAGGGTACGAGCAGTACTTC.